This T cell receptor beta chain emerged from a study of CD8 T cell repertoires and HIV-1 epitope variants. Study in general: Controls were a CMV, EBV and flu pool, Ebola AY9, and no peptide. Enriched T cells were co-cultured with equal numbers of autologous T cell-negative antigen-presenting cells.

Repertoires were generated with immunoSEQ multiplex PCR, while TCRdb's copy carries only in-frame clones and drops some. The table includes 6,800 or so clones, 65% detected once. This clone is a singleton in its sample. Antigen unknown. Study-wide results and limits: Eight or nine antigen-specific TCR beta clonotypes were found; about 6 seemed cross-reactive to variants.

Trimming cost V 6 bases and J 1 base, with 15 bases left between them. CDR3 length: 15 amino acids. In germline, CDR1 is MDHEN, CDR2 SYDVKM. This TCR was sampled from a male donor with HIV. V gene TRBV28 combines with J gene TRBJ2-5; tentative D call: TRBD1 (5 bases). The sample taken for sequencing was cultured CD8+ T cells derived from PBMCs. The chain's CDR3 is CASSYSRQTQETQYF. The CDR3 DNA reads TGTGCCAGCAGCTACTCTCGACAGACCCAAGAGACCCAGTACTTC.